A single TCR beta chain is shown here with its context. What it binds is not known. CDR1 and CDR2 from the germline V gene are SGHVS and FNYEAQ. The CDR3 is made up of 14 amino acids. V lost 5 bases and J 4 bases, leaving 15 bases between the germline ends. The sample belongs to a study of T cells in Graves' hyperthyroidism and ophthalmopathy. The source material, RNA transcripts, was used to amplify TCR beta CDR3 regions. Primed by the HTBI set, a first-round RT-PCR was run on the TCR CDR3. TCRdb passed the multiplex PCR reads through MiXCR, listing each CDR3 protein once. This table has about 560,000 distinct CDR3 sequences, just over 45% appearing once. Whole-study findings and limits: Through a model of 13 V-J features, ophthalmopathy was separated from stable hyperthyroidism.

V usage is TRBV7-6 and J usage is TRBJ2-7; possibly TRBD2 for D (5 bases). The sequenced material came from peripheral blood or thyroid tissue (not recorded which). This TCR was recovered from a woman between 18 and 29 years old with Graves' hyperthyroidism. CDR3 sequence: CASSGSVRLYEQYF. The CDR3 nucleotides are TGTGCCAGCAGCGGGAGTGTAAGGTTGTACGAGCAGTACTTC.